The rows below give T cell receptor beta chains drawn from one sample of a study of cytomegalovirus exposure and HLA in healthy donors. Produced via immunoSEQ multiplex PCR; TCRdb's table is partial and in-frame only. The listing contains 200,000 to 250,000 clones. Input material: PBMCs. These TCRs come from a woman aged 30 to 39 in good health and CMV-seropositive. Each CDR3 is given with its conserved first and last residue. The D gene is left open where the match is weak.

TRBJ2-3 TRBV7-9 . CASNVRAGTDTQYF
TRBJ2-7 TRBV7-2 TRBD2 CASSLSSGSFYEQYF
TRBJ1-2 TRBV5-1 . CASSLEELSYTF
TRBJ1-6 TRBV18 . CASSPFSSSYNSPLHF
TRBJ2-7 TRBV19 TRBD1 CASSIPDRASYEQYF
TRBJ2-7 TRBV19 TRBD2 CASIPREGSYEQYF
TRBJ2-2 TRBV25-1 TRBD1 CASSLRDRENTGELFF
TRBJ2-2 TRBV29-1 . CSVLANTGELFF
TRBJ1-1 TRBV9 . CASSVGHQNTEAFF
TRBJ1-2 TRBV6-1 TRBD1 CASSDRARTGGNGYTF
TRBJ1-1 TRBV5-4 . CASSWGLGQATEAFF
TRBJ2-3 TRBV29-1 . CSVEGQLRDTQYF
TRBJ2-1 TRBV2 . CAGAERVYNEQFF
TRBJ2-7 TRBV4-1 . CASSQEETDPYEQYF
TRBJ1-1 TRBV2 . CASTLGGARNTEAFF
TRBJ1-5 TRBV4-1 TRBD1 CASSQRTGPYSNQPQHF
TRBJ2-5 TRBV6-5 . CASSYSTGQETQYF
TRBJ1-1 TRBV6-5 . CASRTGTEAFF
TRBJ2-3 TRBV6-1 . CASSVRGRGGLVSTDTQYF
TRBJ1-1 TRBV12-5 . CASGPGRGWDTEAFF
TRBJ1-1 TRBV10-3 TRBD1 CAIGTDINTEAFF
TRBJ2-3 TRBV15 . CATSRVQNTDTQYF
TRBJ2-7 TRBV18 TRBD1 CASSPGQPAEYEQYF
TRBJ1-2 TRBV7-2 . CASSLGQVLGYTF
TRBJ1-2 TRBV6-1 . CASSELGSSNYGYTF
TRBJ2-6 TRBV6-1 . CASSEQEFSGANVLTF
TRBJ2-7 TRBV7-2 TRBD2 CASSSQGLAGPYEQYF
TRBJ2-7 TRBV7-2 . CASSLRGPTGPYEQYF
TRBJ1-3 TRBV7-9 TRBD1 CASSLPGGPGNTIYF
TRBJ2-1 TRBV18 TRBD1 CASSPRTGGGDEQFF
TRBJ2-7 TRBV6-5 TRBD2 CASSRLAGPYEQYF
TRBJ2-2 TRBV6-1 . CASRQDSANTGELFF
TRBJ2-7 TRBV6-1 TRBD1 CASSSRTGEDEQYF
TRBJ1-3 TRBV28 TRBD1 CASSPGTANSHTIYF
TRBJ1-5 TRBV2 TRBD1 CASGQGNSNQPQHF
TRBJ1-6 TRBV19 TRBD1 CASSTGTGGDSPLHF
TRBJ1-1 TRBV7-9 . CASSPGGNTEAFF
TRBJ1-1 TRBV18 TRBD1 CASSLSMDRVNTEAFF
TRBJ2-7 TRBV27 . CASSLQGSYEQYF
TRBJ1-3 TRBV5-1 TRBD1 CASSLWDRGPFSGNTIYF
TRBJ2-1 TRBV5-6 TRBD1 CASSSRDRVYNEQFF
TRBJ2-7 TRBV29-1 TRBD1 CSVPGTGGYEQYF
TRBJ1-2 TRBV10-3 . CAISDSIGDYGYTF
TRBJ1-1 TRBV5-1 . CASSYRMGNTEAFF
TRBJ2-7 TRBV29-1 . CSVVWGGEQYF
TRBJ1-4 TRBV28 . CASSFRLSNEKLFF
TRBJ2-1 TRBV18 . CASSPSPGSNSYNEQFF
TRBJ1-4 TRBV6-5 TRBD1 CASTPGQGYEKLFF
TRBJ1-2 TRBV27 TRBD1 CASSSYGQANYGYTF
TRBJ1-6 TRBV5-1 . CASSLADYYNSPLHF
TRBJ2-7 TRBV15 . CATSRPGSTYEQYF
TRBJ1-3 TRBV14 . CASSQDLSGNTIYF
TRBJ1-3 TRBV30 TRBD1 CAWSRQGTGNTIYF